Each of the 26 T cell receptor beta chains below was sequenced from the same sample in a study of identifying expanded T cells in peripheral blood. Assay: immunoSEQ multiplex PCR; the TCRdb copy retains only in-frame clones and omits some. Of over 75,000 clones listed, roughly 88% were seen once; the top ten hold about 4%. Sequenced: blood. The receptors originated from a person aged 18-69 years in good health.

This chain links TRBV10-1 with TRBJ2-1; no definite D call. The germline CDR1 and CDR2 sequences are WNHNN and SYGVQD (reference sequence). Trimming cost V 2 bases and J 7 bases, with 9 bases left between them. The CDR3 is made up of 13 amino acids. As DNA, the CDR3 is TGCGCCAGCAGTGAGGGCTTTAGTAATGAGCAGTTCTTC. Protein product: CASSEGFSNEQFF.

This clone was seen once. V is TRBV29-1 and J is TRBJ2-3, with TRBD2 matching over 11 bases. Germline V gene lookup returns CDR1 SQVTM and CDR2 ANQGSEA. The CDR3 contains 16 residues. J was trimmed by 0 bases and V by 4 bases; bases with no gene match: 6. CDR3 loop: CSVASTSGGSTDTQYF. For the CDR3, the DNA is TGCAGCGTTGCCTCCACTAGCGGGGGTAGCACAGATACGCAGTATTTT.

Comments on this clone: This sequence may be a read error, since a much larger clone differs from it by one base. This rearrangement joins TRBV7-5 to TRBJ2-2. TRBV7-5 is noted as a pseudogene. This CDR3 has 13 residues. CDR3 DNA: TGTGCCAGCAGCCCGTCGAACGCCGGGGAGCTGTTTTTT. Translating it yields CASSPSNAGELFF.

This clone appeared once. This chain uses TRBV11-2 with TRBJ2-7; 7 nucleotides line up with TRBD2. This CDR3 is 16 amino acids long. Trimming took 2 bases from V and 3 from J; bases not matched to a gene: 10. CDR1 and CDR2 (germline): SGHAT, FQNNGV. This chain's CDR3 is CASSLRSDGGNYEQYF. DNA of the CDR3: TGTGCCAGCAGCTTACGTTCCGACGGGGGGAACTACGAGCAGTACTTC.

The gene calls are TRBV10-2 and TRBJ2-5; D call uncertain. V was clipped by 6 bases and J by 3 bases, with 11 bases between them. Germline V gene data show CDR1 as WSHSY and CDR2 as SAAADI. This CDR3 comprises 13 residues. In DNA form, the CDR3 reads TGCGCCAGCAGCCAACAGTTGGAAGAGACCCAGTACTTC. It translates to CASSQQLEETQYF.

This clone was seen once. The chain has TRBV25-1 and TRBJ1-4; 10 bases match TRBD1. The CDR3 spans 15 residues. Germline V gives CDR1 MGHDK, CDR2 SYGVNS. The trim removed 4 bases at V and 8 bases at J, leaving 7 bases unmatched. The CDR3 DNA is TGTGCCAGCAGTGCGCCGGGACAGGGGAAAGAAAAACTGTTTTTT. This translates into CASSAPGQGKEKLFF.

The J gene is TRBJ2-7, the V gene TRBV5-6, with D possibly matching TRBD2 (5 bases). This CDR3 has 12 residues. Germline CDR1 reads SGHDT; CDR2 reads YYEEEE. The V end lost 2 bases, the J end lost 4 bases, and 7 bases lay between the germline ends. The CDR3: CASSFSGYEQYF. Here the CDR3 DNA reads TGTGCCAGCAGCTTCAGCGGTTACGAGCAGTACTTC.

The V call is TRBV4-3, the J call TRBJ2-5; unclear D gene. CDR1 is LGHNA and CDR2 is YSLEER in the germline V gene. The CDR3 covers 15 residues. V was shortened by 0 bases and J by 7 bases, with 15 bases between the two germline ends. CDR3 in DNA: TGCGCCAGCAGCCAAGATCTAGACGGTCACTGGACCCAGTACTTC. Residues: CASSQDLDGHWTQYF.

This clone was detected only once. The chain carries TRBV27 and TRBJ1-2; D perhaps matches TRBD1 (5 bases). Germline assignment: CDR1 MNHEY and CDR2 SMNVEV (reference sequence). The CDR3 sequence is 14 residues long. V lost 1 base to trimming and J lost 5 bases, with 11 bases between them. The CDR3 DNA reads TGTGCCAGCAGTTTATATCCAGGGATATATGGCTACACCTTC. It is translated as CASSLYPGIYGYTF.

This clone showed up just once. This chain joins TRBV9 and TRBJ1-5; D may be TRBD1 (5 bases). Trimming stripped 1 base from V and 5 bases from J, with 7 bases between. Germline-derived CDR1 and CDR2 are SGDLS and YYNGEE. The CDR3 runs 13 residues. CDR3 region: CASSVSGYQPQHF. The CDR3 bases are TGTGCCAGCAGCGTATCAGGGTATCAGCCCCAGCATTTT.

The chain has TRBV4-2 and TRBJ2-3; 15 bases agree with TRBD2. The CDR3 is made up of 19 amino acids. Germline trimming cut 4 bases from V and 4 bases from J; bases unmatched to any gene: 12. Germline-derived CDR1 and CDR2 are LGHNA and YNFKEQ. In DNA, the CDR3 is TGTGCCAGCAGCCCCGGACTAGCGGGGGGGGGCGGGGGACCAGATACGCAGTATTTT. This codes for CASSPGLAGGGGGPDTQYF.

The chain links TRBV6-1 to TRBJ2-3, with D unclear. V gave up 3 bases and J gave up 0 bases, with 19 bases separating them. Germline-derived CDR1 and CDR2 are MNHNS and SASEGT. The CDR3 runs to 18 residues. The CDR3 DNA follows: TGTGCCAGCAGTGAGTCAGCTCAATTGATATTTAGCACAGATACGCAGTATTTT. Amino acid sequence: CASSESAQLIFSTDTQYF.

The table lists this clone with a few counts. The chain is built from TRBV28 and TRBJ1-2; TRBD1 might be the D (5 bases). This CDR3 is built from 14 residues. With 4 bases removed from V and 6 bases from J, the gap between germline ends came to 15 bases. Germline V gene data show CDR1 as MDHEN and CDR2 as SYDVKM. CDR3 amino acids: CASSSPAGGNGYTF. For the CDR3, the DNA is TGTGCCAGCAGTTCCCCCGCGGGGGGGAATGGCTACACCTTC.

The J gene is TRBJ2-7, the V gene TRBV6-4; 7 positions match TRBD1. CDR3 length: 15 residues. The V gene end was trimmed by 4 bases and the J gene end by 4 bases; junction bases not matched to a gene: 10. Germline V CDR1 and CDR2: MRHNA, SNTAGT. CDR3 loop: CASSAPGTEGYEQYF. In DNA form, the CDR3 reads TGTGCCAGCAGTGCCCCCGGGACAGAGGGGTACGAGCAGTACTTC.

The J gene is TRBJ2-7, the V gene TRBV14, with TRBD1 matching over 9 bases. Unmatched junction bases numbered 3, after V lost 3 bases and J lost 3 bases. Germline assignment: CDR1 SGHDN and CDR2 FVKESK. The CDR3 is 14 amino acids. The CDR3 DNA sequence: TGTGCCAGCAGCCACGGGACAGGGAACTACGAGCAGTACTTC. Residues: CASSHGTGNYEQYF.

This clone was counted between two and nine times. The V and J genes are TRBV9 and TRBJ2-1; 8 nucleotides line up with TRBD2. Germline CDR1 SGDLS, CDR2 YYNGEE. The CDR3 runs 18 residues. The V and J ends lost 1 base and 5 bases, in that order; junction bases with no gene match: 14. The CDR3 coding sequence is TGTGCCAGCAGCGTAATGAGACAGCCGGGAGGGGCTAACAATGAGCAGTTCTTC. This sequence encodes CASSVMRQPGGANNEQFF.

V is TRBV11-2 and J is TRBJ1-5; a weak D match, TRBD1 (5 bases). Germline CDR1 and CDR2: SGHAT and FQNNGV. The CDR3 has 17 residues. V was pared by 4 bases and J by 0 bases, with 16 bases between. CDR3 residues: CASSSSGTGNSNQPQHF. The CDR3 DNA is TGTGCCAGCAGCTCGAGCGGGACGGGGAATAGCAATCAGCCCCAGCATTTT. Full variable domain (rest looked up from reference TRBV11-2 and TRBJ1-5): EAGVAQSPRYKIIEKRQSVAFWCNPISGHATLYWYQQILGQGPKLLIQFQNNGVVDDSQLPKDRFSAERLKGVDSTLKIQPAKLEDSAVYLCASSSSGTGNSNQPQHFGDGTRLSIL.

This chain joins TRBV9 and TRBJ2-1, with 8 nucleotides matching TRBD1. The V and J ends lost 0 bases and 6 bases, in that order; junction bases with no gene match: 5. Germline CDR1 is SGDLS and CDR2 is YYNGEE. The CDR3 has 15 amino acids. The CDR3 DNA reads TGTGCCAGCAGCGTAGCTGGCACAGGGGGCAATGAGCAGTTCTTC. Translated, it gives CASSVAGTGGNEQFF.

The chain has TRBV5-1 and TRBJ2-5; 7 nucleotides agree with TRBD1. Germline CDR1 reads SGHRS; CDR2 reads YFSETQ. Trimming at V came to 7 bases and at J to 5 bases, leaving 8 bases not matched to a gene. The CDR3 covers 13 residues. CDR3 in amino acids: CASVGTVGETQYF. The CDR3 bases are TGCGCCAGCGTCGGGACAGTGGGGGAGACCCAGTACTTC.

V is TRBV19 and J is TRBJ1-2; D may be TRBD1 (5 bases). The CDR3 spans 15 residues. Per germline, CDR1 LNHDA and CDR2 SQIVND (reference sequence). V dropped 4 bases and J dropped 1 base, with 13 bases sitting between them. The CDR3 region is CASSTDRRFNYGYTF. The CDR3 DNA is TGTGCCAGTAGTACCGACAGAAGATTTAACTATGGCTACACCTTC. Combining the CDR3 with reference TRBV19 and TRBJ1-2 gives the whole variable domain DGGITQSPKYLFRKEGQNVTLSCEQNLNHDAMYWYRQDPGQGLRLIYYSQIVNDFQKGDIAEGYSVSREKKESFPLTVTSAQKNPTAFYLCASSTDRRFNYGYTFGSGTRLTVV.

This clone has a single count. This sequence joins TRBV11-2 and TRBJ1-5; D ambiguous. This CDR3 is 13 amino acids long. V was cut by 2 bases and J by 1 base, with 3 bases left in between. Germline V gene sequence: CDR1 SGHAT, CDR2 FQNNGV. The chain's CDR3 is CASSLWSNQPQHF. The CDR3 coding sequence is TGTGCCAGCAGCTTATGGAGCAATCAGCCCCAGCATTTT.

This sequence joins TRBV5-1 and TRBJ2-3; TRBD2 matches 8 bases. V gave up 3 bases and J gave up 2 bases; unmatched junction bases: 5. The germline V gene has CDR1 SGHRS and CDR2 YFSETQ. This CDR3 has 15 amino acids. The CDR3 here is CASSSQRGTTDTQYF. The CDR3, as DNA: TGCGCCAGCAGCTCCCAGCGGGGGACCACAGATACGCAGTATTTT.

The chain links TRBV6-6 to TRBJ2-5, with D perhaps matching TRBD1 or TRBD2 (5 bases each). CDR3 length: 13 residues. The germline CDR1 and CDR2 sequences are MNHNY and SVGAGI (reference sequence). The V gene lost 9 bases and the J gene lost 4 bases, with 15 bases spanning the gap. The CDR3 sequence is CARGTSMVETQYF. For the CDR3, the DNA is TGTGCCAGGGGGACGTCGATGGTAGAGACCCAGTACTTC.

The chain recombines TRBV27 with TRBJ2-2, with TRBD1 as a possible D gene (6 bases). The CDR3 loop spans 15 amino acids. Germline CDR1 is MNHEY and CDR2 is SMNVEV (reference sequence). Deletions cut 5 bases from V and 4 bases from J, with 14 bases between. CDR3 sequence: CASSPRTELTGELFF. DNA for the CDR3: TGTGCCAGCAGTCCACGGACAGAGCTCACCGGGGAGCTGTTTTTT.

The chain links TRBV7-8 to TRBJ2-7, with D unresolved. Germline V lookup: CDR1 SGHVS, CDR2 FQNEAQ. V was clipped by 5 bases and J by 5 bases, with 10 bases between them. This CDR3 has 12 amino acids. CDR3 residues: CASSRTSDEQYF. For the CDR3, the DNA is TGTGCCAGCAGCCGTACCTCGGACGAGCAGTACTTC.

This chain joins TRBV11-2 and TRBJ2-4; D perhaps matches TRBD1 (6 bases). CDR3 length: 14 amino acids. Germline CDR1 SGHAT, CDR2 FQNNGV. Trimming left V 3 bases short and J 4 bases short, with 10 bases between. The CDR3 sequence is CASSLGAGKNIQYF. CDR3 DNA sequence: TGTGCCAGCAGCTTGGGGGCAGGGAAAAACATTCAGTACTTC. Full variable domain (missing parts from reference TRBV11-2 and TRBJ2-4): EAGVAQSPRYKIIEKRQSVAFWCNPISGHATLYWYQQILGQGPKLLIQFQNNGVVDDSQLPKDRFSAERLKGVDSTLKIQPAKLEDSAVYLCASSLGAGKNIQYFGAGTRLSVL.